This T cell receptor beta chain was retrieved from a study of blood T cell repertoires in COVID-19. Study information: Sites across the United States, Italy and Spain contributed samples from acute and convalescent COVID-19. From T cells, B-cell-depleted T cells, or PBMCs came the material, which was cDNA or gDNA.

Authors' methods: From reference gene primer amplification, estimates of nucleated cell counts were derived. Clones were read by immunoSEQ multiplex PCR, and TCRdb kept only the in-frame ones, dropping some. V, J and clone size are those of that table, while D and trimming were read from the DNA. The table shows around 200,000 clones, with around 88% occurring only once. The germline V gene encodes CDR1 MDHEN and CDR2 SYDVKM. CDR3 length: 13 residues. V was cut by 1 base and J by 6 bases, with 6 bases left in between. This rearrangement joins TRBV28 to TRBJ2-2; D gene unclear. Sequencing was carried out using peripheral blood. This TCR was recovered from a woman aged 45-59 years with acute or convalescent COVID-19. DNA of the CDR3: TGTGCCAGCAGTTTATTCTGGCCCGGGGAGCTGTTTTTT. It translates to CASSLFWPGELFF.